This T cell receptor beta chain was recorded in a study of T-cell reconstitution after alpha-beta-depleted transplantation in children. CDR1 is SQVTM, CDR2 ANQGSEA, per germline. The trim removed 6 bases at V and 5 bases at J, leaving 6 bases unmatched. The CDR3 has 12 residues. Unique molecular identifiers tagged the TCRbeta library. TCRdb called the PCR reads again in MiXCR, with one record for every CDR3 protein. The table lists roughly 400,000 distinct CDR3 sequences, roughly 21% of them singletons. At least ten counts were recorded for this clonotype. This chain connects TRBV29-1 to TRBJ2-7; the match to TRBD1 covers 8 bases. This TCR came from a human donor who donated a stem cell graft to a child with acute myeloid leukemia. Sequencing used PBMCs from the stem cell graft donor, obtained from the stem cell graft. The chain's CDR3 is CSVWTGFNEQYF. The CDR3 DNA follows: TGCAGCGTATGGACAGGGTTCAACGAGCAGTACTTC.